This T cell receptor beta chain is from a study of identical twins. Points from the study as a whole: Surplus twin overlap in beta out-of-frame sequences was less pronounced. Memory repertoires showed no such pattern, whereas abundant cord blood beta clonotypes carried fewer insertions.

This clonotype was counted many times. The antigen is unknown. A universal primer site was created by template switching, with the cDNA bearing unique molecular identifiers. From the 5' RACE reads, TCRdb called clonotypes with MiXCR, one entry per CDR3 protein. This sample has 420,000 or so distinct CDR3 sequences, with about 18% found just once. This CDR3 has 12 residues. Per the germline V gene, CDR1 is SQVTM and CDR2 is ANQGSEA. V lost 7 bases, J lost 6 bases, and 14 bases lay in between. Healthy Caucasian donors formed the entire cohort. V usage is TRBV29-1 and J usage is TRBJ2-3, with D perhaps matching TRBD1 (5 bases). Sequencing input: naive T cells sorted from blood. This TCR came from a man aged 45-60 years in good health. The CDR3 sequence: CSGQMIPDTQYF. The CDR3 bases are TGCAGCGGACAGATGATTCCGGATACGCAGTATTTT.